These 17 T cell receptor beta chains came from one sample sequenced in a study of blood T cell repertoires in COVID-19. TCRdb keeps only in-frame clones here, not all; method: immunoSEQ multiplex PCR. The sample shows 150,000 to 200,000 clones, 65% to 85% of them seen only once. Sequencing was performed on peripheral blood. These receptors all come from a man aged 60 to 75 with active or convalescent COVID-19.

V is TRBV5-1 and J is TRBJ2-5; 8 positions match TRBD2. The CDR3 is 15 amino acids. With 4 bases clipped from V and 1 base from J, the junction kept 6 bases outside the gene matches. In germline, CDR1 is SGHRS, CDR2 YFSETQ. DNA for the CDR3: TGCGCCAGCAGCACCGGGCGGGGGGCCCAAGAGACCCAGTACTTC. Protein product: CASSTGRGAQETQYF.

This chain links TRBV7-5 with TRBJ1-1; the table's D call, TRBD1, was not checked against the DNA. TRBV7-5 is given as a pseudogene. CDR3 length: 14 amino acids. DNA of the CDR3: TGTGCCAGAAGCAAGGGACAGGGAAAGACTGAAGCTTTCTTT. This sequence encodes CARSKGQGKTEAFF.

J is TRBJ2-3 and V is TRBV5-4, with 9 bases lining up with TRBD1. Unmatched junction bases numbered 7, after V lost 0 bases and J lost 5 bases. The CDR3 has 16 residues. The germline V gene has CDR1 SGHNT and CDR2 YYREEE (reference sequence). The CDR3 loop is CASSLGSGQGKDTQYF. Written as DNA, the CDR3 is TGTGCCAGCAGCTTGGGGTCAGGACAGGGGAAAGATACGCAGTATTTT. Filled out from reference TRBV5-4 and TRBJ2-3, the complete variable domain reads ETGVTQSPTHLIKTRGQQVTLRCSSQSGHNTVSWYQQALGQGPQFIFQYYREEENGRGNFPPRFSGLQFPNYSSELNVNALELDDSALYLCASSLGSGQGKDTQYFGPGTRLTVL.

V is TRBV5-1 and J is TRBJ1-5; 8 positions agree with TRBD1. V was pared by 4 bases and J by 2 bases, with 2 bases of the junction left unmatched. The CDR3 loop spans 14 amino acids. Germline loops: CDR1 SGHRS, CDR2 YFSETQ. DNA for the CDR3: TGCGCCAGCAGCACGGGACAGGGCAATCAGCCCCAGCATTTT. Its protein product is CASSTGQGNQPQHF. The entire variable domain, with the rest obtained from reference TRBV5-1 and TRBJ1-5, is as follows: KAGVTQTPRYLIKTRGQQVTLSCSPISGHRSVSWYQQTPGQGLQFLFEYFSETQRNKGNFPGRFSGRQFSNSRSEMNVSTLELGDSALYLCASSTGQGNQPQHFGDGTRLSIL.

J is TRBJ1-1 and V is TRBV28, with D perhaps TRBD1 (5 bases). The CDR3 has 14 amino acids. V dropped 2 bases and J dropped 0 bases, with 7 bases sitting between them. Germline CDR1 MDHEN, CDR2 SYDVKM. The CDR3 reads CASSLPQVNTEAFF. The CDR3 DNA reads TGTGCCAGCAGTTTACCACAGGTGAACACTGAAGCTTTCTTT.

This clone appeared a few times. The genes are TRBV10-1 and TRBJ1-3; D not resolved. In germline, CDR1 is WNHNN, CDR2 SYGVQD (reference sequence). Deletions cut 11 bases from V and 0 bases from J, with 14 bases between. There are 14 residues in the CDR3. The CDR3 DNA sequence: TGCGCCCGTCCAGGCGGGGACTCTGGAAACACCATATATTTT. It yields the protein CARPGGDSGNTIYF.

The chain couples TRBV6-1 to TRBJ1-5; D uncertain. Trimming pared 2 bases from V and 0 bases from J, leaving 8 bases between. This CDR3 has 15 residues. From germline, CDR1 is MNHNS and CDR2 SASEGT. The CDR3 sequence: CASSESVNSNQPQHF. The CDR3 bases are TGTGCCAGCAGTGAATCAGTAAATAGCAATCAGCCCCAGCATTTT.

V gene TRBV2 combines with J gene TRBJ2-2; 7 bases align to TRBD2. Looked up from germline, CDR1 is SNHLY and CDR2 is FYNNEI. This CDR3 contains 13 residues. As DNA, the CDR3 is TGTGGCGGCGGGAGCCTAGAGACCGGGGAGCTGTTTTTT. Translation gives CGGGSLETGELFF.

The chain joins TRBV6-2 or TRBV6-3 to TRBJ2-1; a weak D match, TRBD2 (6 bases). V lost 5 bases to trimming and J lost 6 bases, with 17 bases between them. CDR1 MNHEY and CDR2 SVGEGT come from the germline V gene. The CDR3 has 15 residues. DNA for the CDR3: TGTGCCAGCAGTGACCTACTCGGGACTGCCAATGAGCAGTTCTTC. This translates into CASSDLLGTANEQFF.

The CDR3 DNA follows: TGTGCCAGCAGTTCGCCGACTAGCGACAATTACAATGAGCAGTTCTTC. Encoded protein: CASSSPTSDNYNEQFF. The genes are TRBV6-6 and TRBJ2-1; TRBD2 aligns across 8 bases. This CDR3 comprises 16 residues. CDR1 and CDR2 (germline): MNHNY, SVGAGI (reference sequence). V lost 4 bases, J lost 4 bases, and 9 bases stayed unmatched.

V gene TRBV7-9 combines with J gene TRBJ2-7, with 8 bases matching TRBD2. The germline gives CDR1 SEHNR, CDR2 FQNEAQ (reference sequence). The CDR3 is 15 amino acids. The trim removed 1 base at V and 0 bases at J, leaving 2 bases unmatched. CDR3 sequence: CASSLVSGASYEQYF. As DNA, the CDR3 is TGTGCCAGCAGCTTAGTTAGCGGGGCCTCCTACGAGCAGTACTTC.

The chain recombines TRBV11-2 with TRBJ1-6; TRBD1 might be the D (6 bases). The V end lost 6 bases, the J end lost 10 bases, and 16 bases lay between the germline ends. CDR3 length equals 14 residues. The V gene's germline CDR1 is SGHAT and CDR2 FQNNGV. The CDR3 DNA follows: TGTGCCAGCAGACTAGGGGGGGTAGGGTCACCCCTCCACTTT. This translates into CASRLGGVGSPLHF.

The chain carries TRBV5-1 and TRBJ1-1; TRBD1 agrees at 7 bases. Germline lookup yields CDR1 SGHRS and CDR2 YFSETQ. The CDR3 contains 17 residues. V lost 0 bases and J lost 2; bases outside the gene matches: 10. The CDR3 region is CASSLVTGGTDNTEAFF. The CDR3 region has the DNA TGCGCCAGCAGCTTGGTGACGGGTGGGACAGACAACACTGAAGCTTTCTTT.

CDR3 loop: CASSEKILAASYEQYF. CDR3 coding DNA: TGTGCCAGCAGTGAAAAGATACTAGCGGCTTCCTACGAGCAGTACTTC. The chain couples TRBV6-1 to TRBJ2-7; 8 nucleotides line up with TRBD2. Germline V CDR1 and CDR2: MNHNS, SASEGT. CDR3 length: 16 amino acids. Trimming removed 2 bases from V and 1 base from J; junction bases left unmatched: 7.

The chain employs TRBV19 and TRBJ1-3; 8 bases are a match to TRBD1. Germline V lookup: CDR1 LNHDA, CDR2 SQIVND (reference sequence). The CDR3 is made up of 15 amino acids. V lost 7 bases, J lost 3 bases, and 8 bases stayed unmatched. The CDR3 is CASTRAGGLGNTIYF. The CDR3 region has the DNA TGTGCCAGTACCAGGGCAGGGGGCCTTGGAAACACCATATATTTT.

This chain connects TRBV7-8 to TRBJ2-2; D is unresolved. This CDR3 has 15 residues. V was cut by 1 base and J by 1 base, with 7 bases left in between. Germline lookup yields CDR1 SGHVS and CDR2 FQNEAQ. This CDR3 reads CASSLGWQNTGELFF. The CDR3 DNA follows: TGTGCCAGCAGCTTAGGTTGGCAGAACACCGGGGAGCTGTTTTTT.

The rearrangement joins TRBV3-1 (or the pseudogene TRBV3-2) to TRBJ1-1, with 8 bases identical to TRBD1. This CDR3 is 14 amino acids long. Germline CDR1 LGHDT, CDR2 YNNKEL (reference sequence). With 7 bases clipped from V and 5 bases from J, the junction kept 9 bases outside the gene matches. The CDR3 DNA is TGTGCCAGCACACAACGACAGGGGAGAACTGAAGCTTTCTTT. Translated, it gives CASTQRQGRTEAFF.